This record covers a single T cell receptor beta chain. Its specific antigen is unknown. Base qualities are missing; no much larger clone stands one base away. This entry belongs to a study of T cell changes during pregnancy in multiple sclerosis (dated by TCRdb to the late 2010s). For the wider study: The study looked at changes in the T cell repertoire across pregnancy in women with multiple sclerosis.

Library method: the immunoSEQ multiplex PCR assay. TCRdb mirrors the immuneACCESS table, restricted to in-frame sequences. Some clones are absent from its copies; in checked studies, under half trace to an unresolved V gene, and the reason for the others is unknown. The sample table holds more than 40,000 clones, of which approximately 92% were seen once. The ten most abundant clones make up around 0.68% of the sample. From a lookup of the germline V gene, CDR1 and CDR2 are KGHSH and LQKENI. The CDR3 measures 16 amino acids from cysteine to phenylalanine. The retained sequence is limited to the CDR3, 48 bases, with the frame set at the first base. The junction shows trimming of 5 bases on V and 2 bases on J, and the gene matches do not reach 10 bases of it.

This TCR was sampled from a female donor with multiple sclerosis, enrolled in a pregnancy study. Sequencing was performed on CD4+ T cells from peripheral blood mononuclear cells, taken in the third trimester of pregnancy. The V gene is TRBV18 and the J gene is TRBJ2-3; 7 junctional bases match TRBD2. This receptor has the CDR3 CASSGLRDYDTDTQYF. The nucleotide sequence reads TGTGCCAGCTCAGGACTCCGGGACTACGACACAGATACGCAGTATTTT. With the rest looked up from the reference TRBV18 and TRBJ2-3 genes rather than sequenced, the full variable domain is NAGVMQNPRHLVRRRGQEARLRCSPMKGHSHVYWYRQLPEEGLKFMVYLQKENIIDESGMPKERFSAEFPKEGPSILRIQQVVRGDSAAYFCASSGLRDYDTDTQYFGPGTRLTVL.